These 27 T cell receptor beta chains came from one sample sequenced in a study of T cells in Graves' hyperthyroidism and ophthalmopathy. Amplification of TCR beta CDR3 regions was performed using RNA transcripts as template. First-round RT-PCR targeting the TCR CDR3 was performed with the HTBI primer set. Via MiXCR, TCRdb re-called the multiplex PCR reads, giving one row per CDR3 protein. The repertoire holds nearly 750,000 distinct CDR3 sequences, with 30% to 40% as singletons. The source material was blood. Every receptor here comes from a woman in her 40s with Graves' hyperthyroidism.

The V and J genes are TRBV25-1 and TRBJ1-6, with 10 bases identical to TRBD1. Germline V gene sequence: CDR1 MGHDK, CDR2 SYGVNS. V was clipped by 8 bases and J by 11 bases; unmatched bases: 18. The CDR3 contains 17 residues. The CDR3 reads CASSPLQTRDRGPPLHF. CDR3 DNA sequence: TGTGCCAGCTCACCCCTCCAAACCCGGGACAGGGGTCCACCCCTCCACTTT.

This clonotype was picked up many times. CDR3 protein: CSVAVQPNQPQHF. In DNA form, the CDR3 reads TGCAGCGTTGCTGTTCAGCCTAATCAGCCCCAGCATTTT. The chain recombines TRBV29-1 with TRBJ1-5; D unresolved. Germline values: CDR1 SQVTM, CDR2 ANQGSEA. V lost 4 bases and J 4 bases, leaving 11 bases between the germline ends. The CDR3 sequence is 13 residues long.

The chain is built from TRBV6-5 and TRBJ2-6; no firm D call. There are 16 residues in the CDR3. CDR1 is MNHEY, CDR2 SVGAGI, per germline. Trimming removed 6 bases at V and 4 bases at J, with 16 bases between. The CDR3 nucleotides read TGTGCCAGCAGCCCCCTATTCCCTGGGGGGGCCAACGTCCTGACTTTC. As protein: CASSPLFPGGANVLTF.

This clonotype occurred many times. The CDR3 region has the DNA TGTGCCAGCAGCACACCTCAGTCCGTAGGGGGCGCGTTCCAAGAGACCCAGTACTTC. Its protein product is CASSTPQSVGGAFQETQYF. The chain carries TRBV7-6 and TRBJ2-5; 7 bases are a match to TRBD1. The CDR3 has 19 residues. Germline V gene lookup returns CDR1 SGHVS and CDR2 FNYEAQ. V was clipped by 5 bases and J by 1 base; unmatched bases: 19.

This clonotype occurred many times. This chain connects TRBV10-3 to TRBJ1-2; tentatively, D is TRBD1 (6 bases). Germline V gene sequence: CDR1 ENHRY, CDR2 SYGVKD. V lost 3 bases, J lost 5 bases, and 13 bases lay in between. The CDR3 spans 14 residues. The CDR3 region has the DNA TGTGCCATCAGTGACCCTAGGGGGAGATATGGCTACACCTTC. Residues: CAISDPRGRYGYTF.

Remarks on this clonotype: This may be a read error, as it is one base from a much larger clone. This chain links TRBV9 with TRBJ1-1; D uncertain. Germline V gives CDR1 SGDLS, CDR2 YYNGEE. The CDR3 loop spans 17 amino acids. CDR3 protein: CASSVTLLSDTNTGAFF. DNA of the CDR3: TGTGCCAGCAGCGTGACCCTTCTAAGCGACACCAACACTGGAGCTTTCTTT.

This clonotype was picked up a small number of times. The rearrangement joins TRBV5-1 to TRBJ2-7; 16 bases are a match to TRBD2. This CDR3 region has 14 residues. CDR1 and CDR2 (germline): SGHRS, YFSETQ. The V and J ends lost 4 bases and 6 bases, in that order; junction bases with no gene match: 1. CDR3 coding DNA: TGCGCCAGCAGCGGGACTAGCGGGAGGGGCGAGCAGTACTTC. Translating gives CASSGTSGRGEQYF.

Notes on this clonotype: Here the CDR3 omits its conserved ending phenylalanine or tryptophan, so a read error is the likely source. The chain joins TRBV7-9 to TRBJ2-7, with D perhaps assigned TRBD1 or TRBD2 (5 bases each). The CDR3 spans 15 residues. Germline V gene data show CDR1 as SEHNR and CDR2 as FQNEAQ (reference sequence). Trimming removed 5 bases at V and 0 bases at J, with 14 bases between. The CDR3 nucleotides read TGTGCCAGCAGCAACCAGGGAGCTCTCTCCTACGAGCAGTACCTC. Amino acids: CASSNQGALSYEQYL.

Many counts were recorded for this clonotype. This rearrangement joins TRBV12-3 or TRBV12-4 to TRBJ1-2; 8 bases align to TRBD1. This CDR3 is 13 amino acids long. The ends lost 6 bases at V and 8 bases at J; junction bases unmatched: 8. Here the CDR3 DNA reads TGTGCCAGCAGAATGGACAGGGTGGGCGGCTACACCTTC. It yields the protein CASRMDRVGGYTF.

The chain carries TRBV6-5 and TRBJ1-5; 7 positions agree with TRBD1. With 7 bases clipped from V and 5 bases from J, the junction kept 11 bases outside the gene matches. Germline V gene sequence: CDR1 MNHEY, CDR2 SVGAGI. CDR3 length: 15 residues. CDR3 bases: TGTGCCAGCACTCCTTCCGGGACAGAAGATCAGCCCCAGCATTTT. The encoded protein is CASTPSGTEDQPQHF.

This chain links TRBV7-9 with TRBJ2-5, with TRBD1 as a possible D gene (6 bases). V was pared by 1 base and J by 6 bases, with 12 bases between. CDR3 size: 14 residues. The germline V gene encodes CDR1 SEHNR and CDR2 FQNEAQ (reference sequence). CDR3 sequence (DNA): TGTGCCAGCAGCTTAGATGGACAGTGGAAGACCCAGTACTTC. It codes for CASSLDGQWKTQYF.

This clonotype has only a few counts. The V and J genes are TRBV7-2 and TRBJ2-7; no clear D gene. V was trimmed by 4 bases and J by 6 bases, leaving 19 bases between them. Germline assignment: CDR1 SGHTA and CDR2 FQGNSA. This CDR3 has 15 amino acids. For the CDR3, the DNA is TGTGCCAGCAGCTACCCCGCTGGGCCGGGTAGCGAGCAGTACTTC. This translates into CASSYPAGPGSEQYF.

For this clonotype: The final CDR3 position lacks the conserved phenylalanine or tryptophan, pointing to a likely read error. This sequence joins TRBV12-3 or TRBV12-4 and TRBJ1-1; D remains unclear. This CDR3 spans 14 amino acids. Trimming took 8 bases from V and 4 from J, leaving 17 bases between them. The CDR3 DNA reads as TGTGCCAGCTCGTTGCTGGGGAAGTCCACTGAAGCTTTCCTT. Encoded protein: CASSLLGKSTEAFL.

The chain couples TRBV7-9 to TRBJ1-1; no clear D gene. The CDR3 totals 15 residues. Germline V gives CDR1 SEHNR, CDR2 FQNEAQ (reference sequence). V was cut by 3 bases and J by 6 bases, with 17 bases left in between. The CDR3 sequence: CASSFLGGPIAEAFF. The CDR3 coding sequence is TGTGCCAGCAGCTTCCTAGGCGGACCCATAGCTGAAGCTTTCTTT.

A note on this clonotype: A much larger clone sits a single nucleotide away, making a read error possible. V usage is TRBV7-9 and J usage is TRBJ1-1, with 8 nucleotides matching TRBD1. The V gene's germline CDR1 is SEHNR and CDR2 FQNEAQ (reference sequence). Trimming at V came to 2 bases and at J to 8 bases, leaving 4 bases not matched to a gene. CDR3 length: 13 amino acids. The CDR3, as DNA: TGTGCCAGCAGCTTATACAGGGGGGAGGAAGCTTTCTTT. It specifies CASSLYRGEEAFF.

In this sample, this clonotype turned up many times. The CDR3 nucleotides are TGCAGCTTACGGACAGGGGACTCCTACGAGCAGTACTTC. Residues: CSLRTGDSYEQYF. The genes are TRBV29-1 and TRBJ2-7; TRBD1 matches at 9 bases. V lost 8 bases to trimming and J lost 0 bases; unmatched junction nucleotides: 5. Germline V gives CDR1 SQVTM, CDR2 ANQGSEA. This CDR3 spans 13 amino acids.

The table lists this clonotype with a few counts. V and J are TRBV20-1 and TRBJ2-3; D is unresolved. This CDR3 comprises 14 residues. Per germline, CDR1 DFQATT and CDR2 SNEGSKA (reference sequence). V lost 0 bases and J 0 bases, leaving 7 bases between the germline ends. The CDR3 loop reads CSAREGPSTDTQYF. Written as DNA, the CDR3 is TGCAGTGCTAGAGAGGGCCCGAGCACAGATACGCAGTATTTT.

This clonotype appeared many times. The chain couples TRBV7-8 to TRBJ2-7, with 9 bases fitting TRBD2. Germline trimming cut 7 bases from V and 0 bases from J; bases unmatched to any gene: 4. The CDR3 has 14 amino acids. Germline V gene data show CDR1 as SGHVS and CDR2 as FQNEAQ. CDR3 DNA sequence: TGTGCCAGCATGCTAGCGGGGTTCTCCTACGAGCAGTACTTC. Protein sequence: CASMLAGFSYEQYF.

This clonotype was seen a handful of times. CDR3 in DNA: TGTGCCAGCTGGGACACCAACCCCTCCTACGAGCAGTACTTC. Its protein is CASWDTNPSYEQYF. V gene TRBV30 combines with J gene TRBJ2-7; D may be TRBD1 (6 bases). Germline assignment: CDR1 GTSNPN and CDR2 SVGIG (reference sequence). Trimming stripped 8 bases from V and 0 bases from J, with 17 bases between. The CDR3 consists of 14 residues.

Notes on this clonotype: An end of the junction does not agree with germline; a read error may underlie this. The chain links TRBV7-2 to TRBJ2-3; 7 bases are shared with TRBD1. Per the germline V gene, CDR1 is SGHTA and CDR2 is FQGNSA. The CDR3 runs 17 residues. The CDR3 region has the DNA TGCGCCGGCAGCCAGGCCCCCCTCGGACAGGTTCCAGATACGCAGTATTTT. It is translated as CAGSQAPLGQVPDTQYF.

V is TRBV10-3 and J is TRBJ2-5; 8 positions agree with TRBD2. From germline, CDR1 is ENHRY and CDR2 SYGVKD. The J segment lost 14 bases and the V segment lost 0 bases, leaving 5 bases of the junction unmatched. The CDR3 length is 12 residues. CDR3 sequence: CAISESSGGSYF. In DNA form, the CDR3 reads TGTGCCATCAGTGAGTCGAGCGGGGGATCCTACTTC.

This clonotype showed up just a few times. The chain employs TRBV4-1 and TRBJ1-2; 7 bases agree with TRBD1. This CDR3 comprises 16 residues. V shed 5 bases and J 5 bases; nucleotides not matched to a gene: 14. Germline values: CDR1 MGHRA, CDR2 YSYEKL. The CDR3 sequence is CASSDLFRDRGYGYTF. For the CDR3, the DNA is TGCGCCAGCAGCGACTTATTCCGGGACAGAGGATATGGCTACACCTTC.

This clonotype has at least ten counts. The chain recombines TRBV7-9 with TRBJ1-1, with D uncertain. CDR3 length: 11 residues. V was clipped by 6 bases and J by 7 bases, with 9 bases between them. Looked up from germline, CDR1 is SEHNR and CDR2 is FQNEAQ (reference sequence). The CDR3: CASSGLGEAFF. The CDR3 DNA reads as TGTGCCAGCAGTGGACTTGGTGAAGCTTTCTTT.

This clonotype was seen more than once but under ten times. The chain uses TRBV4-3 and TRBJ1-5; D is uncertain. Germline V gene data show CDR1 as LGHNA and CDR2 as YSLEER. The V and J ends lost 0 bases and 0 bases respectively, with 9 bases between them. This CDR3 has 16 amino acids. The CDR3 sequence: CASSQDRQDSNQPQHF. The CDR3 DNA reads TGCGCCAGCAGCCAAGATCGCCAGGATAGCAATCAGCCCCAGCATTTT.

As concerns this clonotype: A much larger clone sits a single nucleotide away, making a read error possible. J is TRBJ2-7 and V is TRBV2; 10 bases map to TRBD2. The germline gives CDR1 SNHLY, CDR2 FYNNEI. The length of the CDR3 is 14 residues. The DNA for the CDR3 is TGTGTCAGCAGCGGACTAGCGGACTCCTACGAGCAGTACTTC. It codes for CVSSGLADSYEQYF.

There are many counts of this clonotype. This rearrangement joins TRBV10-3 to TRBJ2-2, with 11 bases identical to TRBD1. V trimming: 11 bases; J trimming: 7 bases; junction bases outside the gene matches: 9. The germline gives CDR1 ENHRY, CDR2 SYGVKD. The length of the CDR3 is 14 residues. In DNA, the CDR3 is TGTGCCGCCGCCGGACAGGGGGCGGACGGGGAGCTGTTTTTT. Its protein product is CAAAGQGADGELFF.

Comments on this clonotype: A read error may account for a junction end that differs from germline. This rearrangement joins TRBV10-3 to TRBJ2-7; possibly TRBD2 for D (5 bases). CDR3 length equals 14 residues. Germline CDR1 and CDR2: ENHRY and SYGVKD. The CDR3 DNA reads TGTGCCAGCAGTTACGAGGGAAAGTCCTACGAGCAGTACTTC. Its translation: CASSYEGKSYEQYF.